This T cell receptor (beta chain) came from a study of blood T cell repertoires in COVID-19. Methods used by the authors: The assay estimated nucleated cells by amplifying reference gene primers. This table comes from immunoSEQ multiplex PCR, and its TCRdb copy is limited to in-frame clones, with some not included. V and J calls and clone size are those listed in that table; D and trimming were worked out from the DNA. The data contain 250,000 or so clones, about 87% of them singletons. V lost 6 bases, J lost 9 bases, and 9 bases lay in between. CDR3 length equals 11 residues. Those who participated ranged in age from roughly 18 to 90 years and resided in around 22 US areas. Donors were grouped by their self-reported clinical history.

The specimen sequenced was PBMCs or T cells enriched from blood (not recorded which). This clonotype was obtained from a woman aged 45-60 years who had recovered from COVID-19. V and J are TRBV12-3 or TRBV12-4 and TRBJ2-1; weak D call: TRBD1 (6 bases). Written as DNA, the CDR3 is TGTGCCAGCAGCCCGGACAGTGAGCAGTTCTTC. This sequence encodes CASSPDSEQFF.